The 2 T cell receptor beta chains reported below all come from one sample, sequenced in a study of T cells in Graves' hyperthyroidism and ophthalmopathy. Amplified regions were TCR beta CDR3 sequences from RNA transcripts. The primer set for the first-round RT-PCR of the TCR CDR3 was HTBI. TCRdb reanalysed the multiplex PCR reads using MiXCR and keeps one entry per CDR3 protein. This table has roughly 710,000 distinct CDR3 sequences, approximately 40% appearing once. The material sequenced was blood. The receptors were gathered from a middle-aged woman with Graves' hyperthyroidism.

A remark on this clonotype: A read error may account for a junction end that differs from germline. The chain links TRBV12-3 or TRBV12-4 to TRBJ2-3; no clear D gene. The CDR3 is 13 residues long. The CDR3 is CASRGGSTDTRYF. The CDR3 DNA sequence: TGTGCCAGCAGGGGTGGAAGCACAGATACGCGGTATTTT.

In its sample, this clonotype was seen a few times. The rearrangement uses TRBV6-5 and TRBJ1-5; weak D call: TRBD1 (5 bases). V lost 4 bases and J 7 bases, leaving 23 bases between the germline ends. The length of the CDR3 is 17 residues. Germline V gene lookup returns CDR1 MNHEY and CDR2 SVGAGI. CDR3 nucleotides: TGTGCCAGCAGTTCTCCTTTGGGGGACCTAATTAAACAGCCCCAGCATTTT. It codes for CASSSPLGDLIKQPQHF.